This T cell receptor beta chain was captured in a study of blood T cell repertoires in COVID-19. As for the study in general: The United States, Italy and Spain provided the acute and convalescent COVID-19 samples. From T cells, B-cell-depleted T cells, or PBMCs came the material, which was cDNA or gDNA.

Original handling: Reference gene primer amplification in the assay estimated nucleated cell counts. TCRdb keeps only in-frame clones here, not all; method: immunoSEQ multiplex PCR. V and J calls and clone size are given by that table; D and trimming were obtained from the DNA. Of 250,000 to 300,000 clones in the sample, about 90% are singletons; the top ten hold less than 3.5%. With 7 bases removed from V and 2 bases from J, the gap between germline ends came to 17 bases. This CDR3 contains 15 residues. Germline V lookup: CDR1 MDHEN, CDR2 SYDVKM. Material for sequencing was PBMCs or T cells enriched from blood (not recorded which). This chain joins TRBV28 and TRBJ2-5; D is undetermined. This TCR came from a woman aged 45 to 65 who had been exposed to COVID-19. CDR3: CASNFPRILQETQYF. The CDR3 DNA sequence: TGTGCCAGCAACTTTCCCAGGATTCTTCAAGAGACCCAGTACTTC. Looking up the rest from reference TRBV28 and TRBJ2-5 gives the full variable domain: DVKVTQSSRYLVKRTGEKVFLECVQDMDHENMFWYRQDPGLGLRLIYFSYDVKMKEKGDIPEGYSVSREKKERFSLILESASTNQTSMYLCASNFPRILQETQYFGPGTRLLVL.